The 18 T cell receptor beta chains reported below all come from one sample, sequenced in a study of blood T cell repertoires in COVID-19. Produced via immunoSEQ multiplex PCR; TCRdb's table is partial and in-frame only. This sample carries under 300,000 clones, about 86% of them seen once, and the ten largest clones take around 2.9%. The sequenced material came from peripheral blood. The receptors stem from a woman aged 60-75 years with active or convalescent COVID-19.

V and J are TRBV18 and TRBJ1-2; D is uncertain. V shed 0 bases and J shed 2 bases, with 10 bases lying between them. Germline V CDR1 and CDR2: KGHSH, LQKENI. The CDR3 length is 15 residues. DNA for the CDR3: TGTGCCAGCTCACCACCCGCGCTTACCAACTATGGCTACACCTTC. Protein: CASSPPALTNYGYTF.

CDR3 nucleotides: TGTGCCAGCAGGATCTCTGGGCGGGGGGATTCCGGGGAGCTGTTTTTT. It encodes CASRISGRGDSGELFF. V usage is TRBV7-8 and J usage is TRBJ2-2, with 8 bases matching TRBD2. In germline, CDR1 is SGHVS, CDR2 FQNEAQ. J gave up 6 bases and V 6 bases, and 12 bases lay outside the gene matches. The CDR3 consists of 16 residues.

CDR3 in DNA: TGTGCCAGCAGTGCTATGAACACTGAAGCTTTCTTT. Translation: CASSAMNTEAFF. This chain uses TRBV2 with TRBJ1-1; D uncertain. The germline V gene has CDR1 SNHLY and CDR2 FYNNEI. With 4 bases removed from V and 0 bases from J, the gap between germline ends came to 3 bases. The CDR3 extends over 12 amino acids. Looking up the rest from reference TRBV2 and TRBJ1-1 gives the full variable domain: EPEVTQTPSHQVTQMGQEVILRCVPISNHLYFYWYRQILGQKVEFLVSFYNNEISEKSEIFDDQFSVERPDGSNFTLKIRSTKLEDSAMYFCASSAMNTEAFFGQGTRLTVV.

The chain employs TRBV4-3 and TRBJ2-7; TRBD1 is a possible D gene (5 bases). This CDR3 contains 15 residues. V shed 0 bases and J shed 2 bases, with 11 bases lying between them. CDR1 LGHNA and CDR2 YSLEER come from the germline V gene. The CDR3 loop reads CASSQEASRAYEQYF. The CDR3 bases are TGCGCCAGCAGCCAAGAGGCAAGCAGGGCCTACGAGCAGTACTTC.

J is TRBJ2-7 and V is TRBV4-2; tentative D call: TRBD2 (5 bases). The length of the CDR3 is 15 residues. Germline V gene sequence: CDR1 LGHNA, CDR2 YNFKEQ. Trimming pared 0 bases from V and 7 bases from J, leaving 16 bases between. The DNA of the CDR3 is TGTGCCAGCAGCCAAGATCGAAAACTAGGCGGGGAGCAGTACTTC. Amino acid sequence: CASSQDRKLGGEQYF.

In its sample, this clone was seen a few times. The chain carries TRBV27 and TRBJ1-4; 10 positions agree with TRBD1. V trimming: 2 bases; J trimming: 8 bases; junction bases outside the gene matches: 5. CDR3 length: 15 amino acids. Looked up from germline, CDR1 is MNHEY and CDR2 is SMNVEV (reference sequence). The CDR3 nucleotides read TGTGCCAGCAGTTTAGGACAGGGGGTAGGGGAAAAACTGTTTTTT. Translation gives CASSLGQGVGEKLFF.

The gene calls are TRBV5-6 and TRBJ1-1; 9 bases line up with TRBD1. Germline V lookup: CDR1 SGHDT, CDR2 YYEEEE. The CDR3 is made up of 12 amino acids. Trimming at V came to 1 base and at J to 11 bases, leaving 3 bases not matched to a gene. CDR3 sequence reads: CASSLRGQGAFF. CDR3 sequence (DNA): TGTGCCAGCAGCTTGCGGGGACAGGGTGCTTTCTTT.

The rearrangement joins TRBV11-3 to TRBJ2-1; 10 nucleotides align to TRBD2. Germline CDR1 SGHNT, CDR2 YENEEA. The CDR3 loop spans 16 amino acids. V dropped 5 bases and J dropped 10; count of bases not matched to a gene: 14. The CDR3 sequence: CASSPYSSGGANEQFF. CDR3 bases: TGTGCCAGCAGCCCCTATTCTAGCGGGGGAGCCAACGAGCAGTTCTTC.

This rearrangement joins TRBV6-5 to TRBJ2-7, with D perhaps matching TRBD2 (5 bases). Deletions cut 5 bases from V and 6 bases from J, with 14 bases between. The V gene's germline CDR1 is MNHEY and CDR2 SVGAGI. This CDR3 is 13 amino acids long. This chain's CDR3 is CASSSHTAGEQYF. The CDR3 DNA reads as TGTGCCAGCAGTAGTCACACGGCGGGCGAGCAGTACTTC.

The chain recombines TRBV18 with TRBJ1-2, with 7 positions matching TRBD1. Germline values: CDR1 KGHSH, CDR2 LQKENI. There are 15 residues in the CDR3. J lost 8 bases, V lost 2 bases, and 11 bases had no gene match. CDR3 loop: CASSPNRGDLFGYTF. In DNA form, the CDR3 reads TGTGCCAGCTCACCAAACAGGGGAGATCTATTCGGCTACACCTTC. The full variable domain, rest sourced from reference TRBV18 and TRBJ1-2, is NAGVMQNPRHLVRRRGQEARLRCSPMKGHSHVYWYRQLPEEGLKFMVYLQKENIIDESGMPKERFSAEFPKEGPSILRIQQVVRGDSAAYFCASSPNRGDLFGYTFGSGTRLTVV.

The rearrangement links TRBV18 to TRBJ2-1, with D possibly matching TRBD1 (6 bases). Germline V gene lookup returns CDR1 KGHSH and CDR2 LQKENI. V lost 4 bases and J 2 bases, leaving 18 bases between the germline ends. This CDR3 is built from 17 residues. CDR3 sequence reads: CASSQGTPRDPYNEQFF. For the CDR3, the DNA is TGTGCCAGCTCACAGGGGACACCAAGGGACCCCTACAATGAGCAGTTCTTC. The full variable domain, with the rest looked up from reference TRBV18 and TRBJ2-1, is NAGVMQNPRHLVRRRGQEARLRCSPMKGHSHVYWYRQLPEEGLKFMVYLQKENIIDESGMPKERFSAEFPKEGPSILRIQQVVRGDSAAYFCASSQGTPRDPYNEQFFGPGTRLTVL.

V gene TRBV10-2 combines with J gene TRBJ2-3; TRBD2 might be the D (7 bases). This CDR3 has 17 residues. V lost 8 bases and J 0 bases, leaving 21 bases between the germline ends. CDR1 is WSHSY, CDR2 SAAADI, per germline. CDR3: CASCLGGTPYSTDTQYF. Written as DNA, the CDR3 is TGCGCCAGCTGCCTGGGAGGGACACCTTATAGCACAGATACGCAGTATTTT.

The CDR3 protein is CASSLAGDYGYTF. The CDR3 DNA is TGTGCCAGCAGCTTAGCAGGGGACTATGGCTACACCTTC. This chain uses TRBV7-2 with TRBJ1-2; TRBD1 might be the D (5 bases). Germline values: CDR1 SGHTA, CDR2 FQGNSA. V lost 0 bases, J lost 3 bases, and 5 bases lay in between. The CDR3 totals 13 residues.

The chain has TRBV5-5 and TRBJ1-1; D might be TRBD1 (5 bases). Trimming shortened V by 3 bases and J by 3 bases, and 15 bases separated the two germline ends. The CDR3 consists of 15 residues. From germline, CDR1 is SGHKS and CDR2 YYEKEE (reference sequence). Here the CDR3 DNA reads TGTGCCAGCAGCTCCCTTGGAGGGACGGACACTGAAGCTTTCTTT. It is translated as CASSSLGGTDTEAFF. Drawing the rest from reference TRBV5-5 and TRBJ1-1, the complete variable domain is DAGVTQSPTHLIKTRGQQVTLRCSPISGHKSVSWYQQVLGQGPQFIFQYYEKEERGRGNFPDRFSARQFPNYSSELNVNALLLGDSALYLCASSSLGGTDTEAFFGQGTRLTVV.

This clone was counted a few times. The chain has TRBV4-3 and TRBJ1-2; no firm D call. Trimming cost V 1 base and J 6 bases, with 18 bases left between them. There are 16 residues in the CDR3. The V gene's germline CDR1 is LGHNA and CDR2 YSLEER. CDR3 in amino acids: CASSQGSGGSPHGYTF. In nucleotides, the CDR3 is TGCGCCAGCAGCCAAGGGTCCGGAGGGAGCCCTCATGGCTACACCTTC.

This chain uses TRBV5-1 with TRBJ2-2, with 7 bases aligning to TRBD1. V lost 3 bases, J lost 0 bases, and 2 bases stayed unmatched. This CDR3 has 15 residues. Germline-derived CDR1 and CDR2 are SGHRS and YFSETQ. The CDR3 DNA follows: TGCGCCAGCAGCTGGGACAGTTCGAACACCGGGGAGCTGTTTTTT. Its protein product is CASSWDSSNTGELFF.

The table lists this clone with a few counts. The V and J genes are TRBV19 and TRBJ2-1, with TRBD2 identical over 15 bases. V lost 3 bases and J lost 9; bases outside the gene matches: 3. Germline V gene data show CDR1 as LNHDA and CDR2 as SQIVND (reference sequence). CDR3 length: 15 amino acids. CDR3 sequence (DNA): TGTGCCAGTAGTATCGGACTAGCGGGGGGGGTTGAGCAGTTCTTC. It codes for CASSIGLAGGVEQFF.

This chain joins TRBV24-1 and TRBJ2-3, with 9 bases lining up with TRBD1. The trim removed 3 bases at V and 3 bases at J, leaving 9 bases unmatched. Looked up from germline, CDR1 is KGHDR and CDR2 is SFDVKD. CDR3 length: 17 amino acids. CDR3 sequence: CATSDAGTGKSTDTQYF. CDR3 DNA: TGTGCCACCAGTGATGCGGGGACAGGGAAGAGTACAGATACGCAGTATTTT.